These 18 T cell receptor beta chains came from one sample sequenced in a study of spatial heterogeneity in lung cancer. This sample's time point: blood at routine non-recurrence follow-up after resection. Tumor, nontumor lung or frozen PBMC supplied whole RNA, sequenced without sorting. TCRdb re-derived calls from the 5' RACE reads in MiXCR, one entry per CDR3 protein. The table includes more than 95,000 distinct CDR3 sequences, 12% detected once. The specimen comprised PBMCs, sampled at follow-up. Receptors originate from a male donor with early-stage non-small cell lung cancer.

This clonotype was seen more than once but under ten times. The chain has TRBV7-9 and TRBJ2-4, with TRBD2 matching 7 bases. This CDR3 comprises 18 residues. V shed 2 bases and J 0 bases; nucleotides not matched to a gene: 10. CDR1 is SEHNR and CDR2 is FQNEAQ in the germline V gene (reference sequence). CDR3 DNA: TGTGCCAGCAGCTTAACGGGAGCTAGCGGACTAGCCAAAAACATTCAGTACTTC. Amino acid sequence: CASSLTGASGLAKNIQYF.

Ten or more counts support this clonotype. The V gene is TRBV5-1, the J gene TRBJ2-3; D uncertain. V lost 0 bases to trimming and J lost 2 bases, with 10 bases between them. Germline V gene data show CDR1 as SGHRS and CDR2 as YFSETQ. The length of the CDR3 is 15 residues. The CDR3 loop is CASSLAVAPTDTQYF. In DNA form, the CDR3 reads TGCGCCAGCAGCTTGGCGGTGGCTCCCACAGATACGCAGTATTTT.

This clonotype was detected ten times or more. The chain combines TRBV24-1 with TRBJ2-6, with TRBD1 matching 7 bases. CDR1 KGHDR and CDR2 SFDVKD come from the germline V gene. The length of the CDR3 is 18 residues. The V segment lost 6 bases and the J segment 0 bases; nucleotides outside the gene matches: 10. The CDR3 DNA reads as TGTGCCACCAGTCCGGGACAGTCTCTCCTCTCTGGGGCCAACGTCCTGACTTTC. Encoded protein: CATSPGQSLLSGANVLTF.

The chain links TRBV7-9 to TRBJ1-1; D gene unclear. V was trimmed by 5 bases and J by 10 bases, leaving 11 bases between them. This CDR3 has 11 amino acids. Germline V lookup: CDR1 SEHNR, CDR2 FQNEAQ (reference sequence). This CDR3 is CASSVGTGAFF. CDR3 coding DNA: TGTGCCAGCAGCGTAGGAACGGGAGCTTTCTTT.

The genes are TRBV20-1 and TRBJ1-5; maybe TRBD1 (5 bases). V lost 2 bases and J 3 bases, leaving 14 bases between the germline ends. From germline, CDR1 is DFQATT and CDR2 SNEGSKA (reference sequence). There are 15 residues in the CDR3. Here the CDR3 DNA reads TGCAGTGCTAGACTAGCTGGGGCTCACAATCAGCCCCAGCATTTT. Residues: CSARLAGAHNQPQHF.

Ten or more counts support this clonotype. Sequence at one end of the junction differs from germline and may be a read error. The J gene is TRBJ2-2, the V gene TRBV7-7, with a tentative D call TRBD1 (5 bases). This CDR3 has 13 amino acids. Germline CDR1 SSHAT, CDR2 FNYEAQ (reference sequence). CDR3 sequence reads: CASSLAQAGELFF. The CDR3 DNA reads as TGTGCTAGCAGCTTAGCACAGGCCGGGGAGCTGTTTTTT.

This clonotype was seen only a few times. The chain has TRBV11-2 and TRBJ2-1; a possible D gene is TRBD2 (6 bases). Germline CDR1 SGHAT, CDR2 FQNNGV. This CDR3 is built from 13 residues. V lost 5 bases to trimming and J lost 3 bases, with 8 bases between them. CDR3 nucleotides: TGTGCCAGCAGCCCCGGGAGCTACAATGAGCAGTTCTTC. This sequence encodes CASSPGSYNEQFF.

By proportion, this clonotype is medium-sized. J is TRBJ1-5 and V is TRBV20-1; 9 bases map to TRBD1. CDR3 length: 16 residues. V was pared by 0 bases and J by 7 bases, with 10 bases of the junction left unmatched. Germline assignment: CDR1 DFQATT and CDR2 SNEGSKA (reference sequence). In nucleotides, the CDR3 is TGCAGTGCTAGAGATGGAGAACAGGGGGCGAGGCAGCCCCAGCATTTT. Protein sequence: CSARDGEQGARQPQHF.

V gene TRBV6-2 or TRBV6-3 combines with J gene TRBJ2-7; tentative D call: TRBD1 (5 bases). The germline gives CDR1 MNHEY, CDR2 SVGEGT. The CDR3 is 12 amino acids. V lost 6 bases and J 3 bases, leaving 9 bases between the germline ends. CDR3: CASRGHFYEQYF. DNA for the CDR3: TGTGCCAGCAGAGGACACTTCTACGAGCAGTACTTC.

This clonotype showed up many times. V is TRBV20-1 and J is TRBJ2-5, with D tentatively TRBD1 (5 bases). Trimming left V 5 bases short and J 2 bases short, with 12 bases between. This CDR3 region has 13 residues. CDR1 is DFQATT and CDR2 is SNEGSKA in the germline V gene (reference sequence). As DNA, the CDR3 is TGCAGTGCTCTTACTCAGGGTCAAGAGACCCAGTACTTC. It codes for CSALTQGQETQYF.

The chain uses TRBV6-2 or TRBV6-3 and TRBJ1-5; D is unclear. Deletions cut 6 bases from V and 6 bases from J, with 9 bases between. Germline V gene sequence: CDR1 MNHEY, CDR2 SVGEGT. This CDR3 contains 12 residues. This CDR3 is CASSRSSQPQHF. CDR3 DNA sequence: TGTGCCAGCAGCAGGAGTAGTCAGCCCCAGCATTTT.

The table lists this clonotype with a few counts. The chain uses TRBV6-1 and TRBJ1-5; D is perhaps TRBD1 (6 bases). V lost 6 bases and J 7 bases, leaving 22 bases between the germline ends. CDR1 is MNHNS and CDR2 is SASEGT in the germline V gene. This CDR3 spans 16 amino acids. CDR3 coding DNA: TGTGCCAGCAGAGTCCTCCGGGACACAACAAGCCAGCCCCAGCATTTT. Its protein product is CASRVLRDTTSQPQHF.

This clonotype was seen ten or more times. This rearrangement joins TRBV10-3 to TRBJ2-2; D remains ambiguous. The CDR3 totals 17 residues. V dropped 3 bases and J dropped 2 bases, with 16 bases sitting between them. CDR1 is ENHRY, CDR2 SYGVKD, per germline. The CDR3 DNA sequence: TGTGCCATCAGTGATCATCTTGGACGGGCCAACACCGGGGAGCTGTTTTTT. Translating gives CAISDHLGRANTGELFF.

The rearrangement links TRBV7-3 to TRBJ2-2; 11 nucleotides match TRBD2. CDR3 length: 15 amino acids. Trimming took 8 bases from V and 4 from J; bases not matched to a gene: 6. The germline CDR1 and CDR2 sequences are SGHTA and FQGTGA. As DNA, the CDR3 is TGTGCCAGCGGAGATAGCGGGGGGGCCACCGGGGAGCTGTTTTTT. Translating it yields CASGDSGGATGELFF.

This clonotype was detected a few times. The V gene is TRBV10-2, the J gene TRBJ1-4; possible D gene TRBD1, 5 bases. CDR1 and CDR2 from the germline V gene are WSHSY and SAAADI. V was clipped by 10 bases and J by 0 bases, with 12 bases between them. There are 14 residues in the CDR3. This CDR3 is CANPVGPTNEKLFF. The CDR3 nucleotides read TGCGCCAACCCAGTGGGACCAACTAATGAAAAACTGTTTTTT.

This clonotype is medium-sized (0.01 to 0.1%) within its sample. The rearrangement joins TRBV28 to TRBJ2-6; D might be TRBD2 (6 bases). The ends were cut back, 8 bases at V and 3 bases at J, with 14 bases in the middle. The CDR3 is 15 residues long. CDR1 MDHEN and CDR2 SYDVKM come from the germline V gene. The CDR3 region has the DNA TGTGCCAGCGGAGGAGGGCCAGTTGGGGCCAACGTCCTGACTTTC. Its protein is CASGGGPVGANVLTF.

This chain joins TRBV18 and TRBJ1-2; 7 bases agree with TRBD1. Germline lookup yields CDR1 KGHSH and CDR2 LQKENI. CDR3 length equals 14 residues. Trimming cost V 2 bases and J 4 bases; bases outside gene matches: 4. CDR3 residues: CASSPSGTVYGYTF. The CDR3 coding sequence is TGTGCCAGCTCACCATCTGGGACAGTCTATGGCTACACCTTC.

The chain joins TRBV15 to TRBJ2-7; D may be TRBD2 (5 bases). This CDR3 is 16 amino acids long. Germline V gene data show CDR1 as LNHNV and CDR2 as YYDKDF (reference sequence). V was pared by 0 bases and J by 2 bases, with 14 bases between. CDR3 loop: CATSRDLGEWAYEQYF. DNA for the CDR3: TGTGCCACCAGCAGAGATCTTGGGGAGTGGGCCTACGAGCAGTACTTC.